This T cell receptor beta chain was captured by sequencing in a study of identical twins' blood T cells. Across the whole study: About 6 alpha and about 6 beta libraries together yielded roughly 50 million reads.

With regard to this clonotype: What it binds is not known.

Sample barcodes were added at both library ends during cDNA synthesis. TCRdb reanalysed the 5' RACE reads using MiXCR and keeps one entry per CDR3 protein. The sample contains 350,000 to 450,000 distinct CDR3 sequences, around 30% of which appear only once. Study outcomes and limitations: Twin repertoire similarity may partly reflect shared environment.

Germline V gene data show CDR1 as SQVTM and CDR2 as ANQGSEA. This CDR3 contains 13 residues. The chain has TRBV29-1 and TRBJ1-1, with no clear D. The sequence derives from a woman aged 18 to 55 in good health. The sequencing sample was made of PBMCs. The CDR3 bases are TGCACCTCCCGGGCAGCGATGAACACTGAAGCTTTCTTT. It yields the protein CTSRAAMNTEAFF.